The 4 T cell receptor beta chains given below trace back to one sample, sequenced in a study of identical twins. TCRdb analysed the 5' RACE reads with MiXCR anew, one entry per CDR3 protein. The data show around 1.7 million distinct CDR3 sequences, around 29% seen once. Sequencing was performed on cord blood. Receptors were obtained from a newborn girl in good health.

The chain recombines TRBV6-4 with TRBJ2-2; 9 nucleotides match TRBD1. V dropped 7 bases and J dropped 4; count of bases not matched to a gene: 4. CDR1 and CDR2 (germline): MRHNA, SNTAGT. The CDR3 length is 14 residues. The CDR3 DNA reads as TGTGCCAGCAAAGGACAGGGGATCACCGGGGAGCTGTTTTTT. Translating it yields CASKGQGITGELFF.

This clonotype has a handful of counts. J is TRBJ2-6 and V is TRBV2; D is ambiguous. Germline V lookup: CDR1 SNHLY, CDR2 FYNNEI. Trimming took 5 bases from V and 4 from J, leaving 9 bases between them. The CDR3 covers 14 residues. CDR3 DNA sequence: TGTGCCAGCAGTCGGGCCTACGGGGCCAACGTCCTGACTTTC. It encodes CASSRAYGANVLTF.

This clonotype has only a few counts. The CDR3 nucleotides are TGCAGTGCTAGAGATCTGGCGCTGTACTACGAGCAGTACTTC. Encoded protein: CSARDLALYYEQYF. The rearrangement links TRBV20-1 to TRBJ2-7; D gene ambiguous. CDR1 is DFQATT and CDR2 is SNEGSKA in the germline V gene (reference sequence). Trimming took off 0 bases at V and 3 bases at J, with 12 bases between the two ends. The CDR3 consists of 14 residues.

This clonotype was found many times. This chain uses TRBV5-1 with TRBJ2-1; no reliable D call. The CDR3 covers 13 residues. Deletions cut 6 bases from V and 0 bases from J, with 7 bases between. From germline, CDR1 is SGHRS and CDR2 YFSETQ. This CDR3 is CASNPGSYNEQFF. CDR3 coding DNA: TGCGCCAGCAATCCAGGCTCCTACAATGAGCAGTTCTTC.